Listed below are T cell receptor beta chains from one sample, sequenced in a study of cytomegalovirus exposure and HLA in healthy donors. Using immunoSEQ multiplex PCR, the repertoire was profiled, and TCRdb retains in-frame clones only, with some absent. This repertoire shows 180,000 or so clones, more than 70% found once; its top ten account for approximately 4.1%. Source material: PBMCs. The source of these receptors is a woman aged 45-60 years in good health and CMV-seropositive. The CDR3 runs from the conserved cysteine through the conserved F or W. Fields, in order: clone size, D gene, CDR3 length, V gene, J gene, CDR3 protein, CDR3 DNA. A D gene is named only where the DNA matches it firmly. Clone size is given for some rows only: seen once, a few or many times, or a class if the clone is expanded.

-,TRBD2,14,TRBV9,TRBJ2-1,CASRELADYNEQFF,TGTGCCAGCAGAGAACTAGCGGATTACAATGAGCAGTTCTTC
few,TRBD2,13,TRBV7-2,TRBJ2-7,CASSFAGAYEQYF,TGTGCCAGCAGCTTTGCGGGGGCCTACGAGCAGTACTTC
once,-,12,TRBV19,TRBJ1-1,CASSRTGTEAFF,TGTGCCAGTAGTCGTACGGGAACTGAAGCTTTCTTT
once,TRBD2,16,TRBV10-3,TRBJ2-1,CAIRAGTSGGVEEQFF,TGTGCCATCAGAGCCGGGACTAGCGGGGGGGTGGAGGAGCAGTTCTTC
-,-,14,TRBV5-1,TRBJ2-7,CASSLQGQSYEQYF,TGCGCCAGCAGCTTGCAAGGACAATCCTACGAGCAGTACTTC
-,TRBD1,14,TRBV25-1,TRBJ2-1,CASRGQRSYNEQFF,TGTGCCAGCAGGGGACAGCGCTCCTACAATGAGCAGTTCTTC
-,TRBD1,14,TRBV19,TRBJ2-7,CASSIRDSPYEQYF,TGTGCCAGTAGTATAAGGGACAGCCCCTACGAGCAGTACTTC
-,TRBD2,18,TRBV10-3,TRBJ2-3,CASSVGTSGGASTDTQYF,TGTGCCAGCAGTGTAGGGACTAGCGGGGGGGCTAGCACAGATACGCAGTATTTT
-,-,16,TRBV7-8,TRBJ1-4,CASSSRAQTGGEKLFF,TGTGCCAGCAGCTCAAGAGCTCAAACGGGGGGTGAAAAACTGTTTTTT
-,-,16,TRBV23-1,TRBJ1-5,CASRLDGRGSSHPQHF,TGCGCCAGCAGACTCGACGGGAGGGGTTCCTCCCACCCCCAGCATTTT
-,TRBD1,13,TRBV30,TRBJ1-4,CAWSGTGEEKLFF,TGTGCCTGGAGTGGGACAGGGGAAGAAAAACTGTTTTTT
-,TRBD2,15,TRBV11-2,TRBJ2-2,CASSWGREGSGELFF,TGTGCCAGCAGCTGGGGCAGGGAGGGATCCGGGGAGCTGTTTTTT
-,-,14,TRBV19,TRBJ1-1,CASSIAGDLSEAFF,TGTGCCAGTAGTATAGCAGGGGATCTCTCTGAAGCTTTCTTT
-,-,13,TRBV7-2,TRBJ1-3,CASSPGSGNTIYF,TGTGCCAGCAGCCCCGGGTCAGGAAACACCATATATTTT
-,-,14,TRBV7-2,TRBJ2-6,CASTTGSGANVLTF,TGTGCCAGCACAACAGGATCTGGGGCCAACGTCCTGACTTTC
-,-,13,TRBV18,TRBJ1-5,CASSPPTGEPQHF,TGTGCCAGCTCACCACCGACGGGAGAGCCCCAGCATTTT
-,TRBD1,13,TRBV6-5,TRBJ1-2,CASSRQGMGGYTF,TGTGCCAGCAGTCGACAGGGAATGGGTGGCTACACCTTC
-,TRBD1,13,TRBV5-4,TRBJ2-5,CASTTGGRETQYF,TGTGCCAGCACCACAGGGGGGAGGGAGACCCAGTACTTC
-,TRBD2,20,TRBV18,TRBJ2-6,CASSPLQEAGALSGANVLTF,TGTGCCAGCTCACCCCTCCAGGAAGCGGGGGCTCTCTCTGGGGCCAACGTCCTGACTTTC
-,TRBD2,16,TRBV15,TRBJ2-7,CATSTGLAGASDEQYF,TGTGCCACCAGCACCGGACTAGCGGGAGCCTCTGACGAGCAGTACTTC
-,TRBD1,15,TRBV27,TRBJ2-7,CASSYQTGLDYEQYF,TGTGCCAGCAGTTACCAGACAGGGCTCGACTACGAGCAGTACTTC
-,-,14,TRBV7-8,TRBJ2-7,CASSPPRGPYEQYF,TGTGCCAGCAGCCCCCCCAGGGGACCCTACGAGCAGTACTTC
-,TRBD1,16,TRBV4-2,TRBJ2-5,CASSQGVIGTEETQYF,TGTGCCAGCAGCCAAGGAGTCATCGGGACAGAGGAGACCCAGTACTTC
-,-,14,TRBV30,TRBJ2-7,CAWKFAATSYEQYF,TGTGCCTGGAAGTTTGCGGCCACCTCCTACGAGCAGTACTTC
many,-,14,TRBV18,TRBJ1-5,CASSPTGQNQPQHF,TGTGCCAGCTCACCAACCGGACAAAATCAGCCCCAGCATTTT
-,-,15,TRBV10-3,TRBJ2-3,CAISDPSGWGDTQYF,TGTGCCATCAGTGATCCGTCGGGATGGGGAGATACGCAGTATTTT
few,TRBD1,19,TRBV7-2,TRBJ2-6,CASSLGPGQGPSGANVLTF,TGTGCCAGCAGCTTAGGCCCGGGACAGGGCCCTTCTGGGGCCAACGTCCTGACTTTC
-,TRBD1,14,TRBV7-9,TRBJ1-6,CASSFDRGISPLHF,TGTGCCAGCAGCTTTGACAGGGGAATTTCACCCCTCCACTTT
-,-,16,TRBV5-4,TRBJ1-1,CASSLGIATEKTEAFF,TGTGCCAGCAGCTTAGGAATTGCGACAGAGAAAACTGAAGCTTTCTTT
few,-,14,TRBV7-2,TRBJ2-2,CASTLQVNTGELFF,TGTGCCAGCACCTTACAGGTGAACACCGGGGAGCTGTTTTTT
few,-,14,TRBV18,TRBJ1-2,CASSSGVSTYGYTF,TGTGCCAGCTCATCGGGAGTCAGCACCTATGGCTACACCTTC
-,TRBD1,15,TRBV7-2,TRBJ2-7,CASSLTGQGAYEQYF,TGTGCCAGCAGCCTCACGGGACAGGGGGCCTACGAGCAGTACTTC
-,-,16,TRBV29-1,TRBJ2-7,CSAVGLPARSDYEQYF,TGCAGCGCCGTGGGGCTTCCTGCACGTTCGGACTACGAGCAGTACTTC
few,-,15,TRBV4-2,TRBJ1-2,CASSQDPQGGYGYTF,TGTGCCAGCAGCCAAGATCCGCAGGGAGGCTATGGCTACACCTTC
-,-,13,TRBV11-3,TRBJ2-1,CASSSEAYNEQFF,TGTGCCAGCAGCTCCGAGGCCTACAATGAGCAGTTCTTC
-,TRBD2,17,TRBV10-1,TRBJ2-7,CASSDRLGAGAPYEQYF,TGCGCCAGCAGTGATCGTCTTGGAGCGGGGGCACCCTACGAGCAGTACTTC
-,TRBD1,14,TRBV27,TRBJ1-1,CASSPQGWDTEAFF,TGTGCCAGCAGTCCACAGGGGTGGGACACTGAAGCTTTCTTT
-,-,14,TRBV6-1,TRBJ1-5,CASKSRGEVQPQHF,TGTGCCAGCAAGTCAAGGGGTGAAGTTCAGCCCCAGCATTTT
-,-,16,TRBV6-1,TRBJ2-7,CASSEFPQGRAYEQYF,TGTGCCAGCAGTGAATTTCCGCAGGGGAGGGCCTACGAGCAGTACTTC
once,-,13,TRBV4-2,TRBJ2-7,CASSHAGSYEQYF,TGTGCCAGCAGCCACGCGGGATCTTACGAGCAGTACTTC